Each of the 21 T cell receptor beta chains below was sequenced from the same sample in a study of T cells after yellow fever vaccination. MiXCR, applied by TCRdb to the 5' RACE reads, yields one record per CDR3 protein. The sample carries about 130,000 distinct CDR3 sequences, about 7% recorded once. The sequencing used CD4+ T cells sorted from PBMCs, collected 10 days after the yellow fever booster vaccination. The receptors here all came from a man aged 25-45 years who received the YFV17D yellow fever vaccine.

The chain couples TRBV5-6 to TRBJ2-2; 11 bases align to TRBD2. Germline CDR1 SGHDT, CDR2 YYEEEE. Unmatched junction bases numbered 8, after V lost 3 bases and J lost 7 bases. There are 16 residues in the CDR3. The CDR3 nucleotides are TGTGCCAGCAGCTCAAGACTAGCGGGACTCTACGGGGAGCTGTTTTTT. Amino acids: CASSSRLAGLYGELFF. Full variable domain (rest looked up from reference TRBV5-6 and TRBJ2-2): DAGVTQSPTHLIKTRGQQVTLRCSPKSGHDTVSWYQQALGQGPQFIFQYYEEEERQRGNFPDRFSGHQFPNYSSELNVNALLLGDSALYLCASSSRLAGLYGELFFGEGSRLTVL.

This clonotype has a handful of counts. CDR3 sequence (DNA): TGTGCCAGCAGCCCCAATAGAGCGGGAGGACCCGGGGAGCTGTTTTTT. Translated: CASSPNRAGGPGELFF. The rearrangement joins TRBV7-2 to TRBJ2-2, with 9 positions matching TRBD2. This CDR3 contains 16 residues. Trimming cost V 5 bases and J 6 bases; bases outside gene matches: 10. Germline assignment: CDR1 SGHTA and CDR2 FQGNSA. Using reference TRBV7-2 and TRBJ2-2 for the parts outside the CDR3, the full variable domain is GAGVSQSPSNKVTEKGKDVELRCDPISGHTALYWYRQSLGQGLEFLIYFQGNSAPDKSGLPSDRFSAERTGGSVSTLTIQRTQQEDSAVYLCASSPNRAGGPGELFFGEGSRLTVL.

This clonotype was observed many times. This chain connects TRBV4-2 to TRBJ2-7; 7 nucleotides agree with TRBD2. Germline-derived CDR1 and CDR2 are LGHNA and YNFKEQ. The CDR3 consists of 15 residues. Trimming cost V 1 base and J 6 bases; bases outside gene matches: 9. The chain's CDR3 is CASSQGGGSWPEQYF. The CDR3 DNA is TGTGCCAGCAGCCAAGGGGGCGGGAGCTGGCCCGAGCAGTACTTC.

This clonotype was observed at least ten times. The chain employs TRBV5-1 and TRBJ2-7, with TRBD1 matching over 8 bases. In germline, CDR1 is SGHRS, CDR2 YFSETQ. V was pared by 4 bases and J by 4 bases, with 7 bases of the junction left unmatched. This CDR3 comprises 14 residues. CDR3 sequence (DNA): TGCGCCAGCAGCCCCGGGACAGGCATATACGAGCAGTACTTC. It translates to CASSPGTGIYEQYF.

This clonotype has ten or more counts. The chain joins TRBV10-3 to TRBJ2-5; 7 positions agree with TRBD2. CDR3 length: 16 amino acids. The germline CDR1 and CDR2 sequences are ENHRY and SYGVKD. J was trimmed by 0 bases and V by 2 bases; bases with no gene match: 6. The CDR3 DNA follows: TGTGCCATCAGTGAGAACCCTAGCGGAAACCAAGAGACCCAGTACTTC. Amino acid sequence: CAISENPSGNQETQYF.

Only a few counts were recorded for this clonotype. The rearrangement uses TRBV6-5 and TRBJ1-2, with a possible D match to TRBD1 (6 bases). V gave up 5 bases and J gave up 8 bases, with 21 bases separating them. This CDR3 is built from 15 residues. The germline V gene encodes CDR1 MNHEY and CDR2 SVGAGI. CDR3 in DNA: TGTGCCAGCAGTCGGACCTACCGGGACAATGAGGGCTACACCTTC. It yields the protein CASSRTYRDNEGYTF.

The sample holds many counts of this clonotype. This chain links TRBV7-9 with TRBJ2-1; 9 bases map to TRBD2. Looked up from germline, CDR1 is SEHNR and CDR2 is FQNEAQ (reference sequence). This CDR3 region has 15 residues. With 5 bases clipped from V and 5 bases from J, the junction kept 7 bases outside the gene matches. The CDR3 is CASSKASGVDNEQFF. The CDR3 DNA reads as TGTGCCAGCAGCAAAGCTAGCGGGGTCGACAATGAGCAGTTCTTC.

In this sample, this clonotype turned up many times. The CDR3 protein is CASSLKGPDGYTF. DNA of the CDR3: TGTGCCAGCAGCTTAAAGGGGCCGGATGGCTACACCTTC. V is TRBV7-9 and J is TRBJ1-2; possible D gene TRBD1, 5 bases. Trimming shortened V by 2 bases and J by 6 bases, and 10 bases separated the two germline ends. The germline gives CDR1 SEHNR, CDR2 FQNEAQ (reference sequence). This CDR3 is built from 13 residues.

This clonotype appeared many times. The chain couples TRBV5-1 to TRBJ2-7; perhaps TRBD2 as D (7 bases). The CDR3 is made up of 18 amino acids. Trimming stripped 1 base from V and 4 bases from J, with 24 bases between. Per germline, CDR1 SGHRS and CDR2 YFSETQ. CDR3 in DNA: TGCGCCAGCAGCTTGTGGGGGGCGCTCCGGACTAGAGCTTACGAGCAGTACTTC. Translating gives CASSLWGALRTRAYEQYF.

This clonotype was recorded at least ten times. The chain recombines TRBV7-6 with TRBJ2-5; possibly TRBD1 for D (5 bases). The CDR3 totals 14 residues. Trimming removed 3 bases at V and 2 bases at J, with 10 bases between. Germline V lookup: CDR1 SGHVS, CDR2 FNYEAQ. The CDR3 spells CASSFSRGQETQYF. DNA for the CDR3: TGTGCCAGCAGCTTTAGTAGGGGTCAAGAGACCCAGTACTTC.

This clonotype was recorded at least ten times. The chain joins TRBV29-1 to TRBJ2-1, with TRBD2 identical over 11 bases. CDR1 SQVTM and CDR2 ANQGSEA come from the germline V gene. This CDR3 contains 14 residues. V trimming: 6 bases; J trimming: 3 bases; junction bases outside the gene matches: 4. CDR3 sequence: CSVTSGSNYNEQFF. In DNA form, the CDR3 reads TGCAGCGTCACTAGCGGGAGCAACTACAATGAGCAGTTCTTC.

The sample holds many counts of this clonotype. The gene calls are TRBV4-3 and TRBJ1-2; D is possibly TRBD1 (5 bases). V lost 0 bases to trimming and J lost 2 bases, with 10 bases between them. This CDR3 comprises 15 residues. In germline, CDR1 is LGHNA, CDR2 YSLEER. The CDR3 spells CASSQDRRDNYGYTF. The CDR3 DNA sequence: TGCGCCAGCAGCCAAGATAGGCGGGACAACTATGGCTACACCTTC.

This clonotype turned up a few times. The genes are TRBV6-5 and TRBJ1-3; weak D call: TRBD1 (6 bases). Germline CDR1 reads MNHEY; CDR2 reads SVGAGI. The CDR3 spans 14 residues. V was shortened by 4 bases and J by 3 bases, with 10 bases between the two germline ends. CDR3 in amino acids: CASSSDRIGNTIYF. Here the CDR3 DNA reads TGTGCCAGCAGTTCCGACAGGATTGGAAACACCATATATTTT.

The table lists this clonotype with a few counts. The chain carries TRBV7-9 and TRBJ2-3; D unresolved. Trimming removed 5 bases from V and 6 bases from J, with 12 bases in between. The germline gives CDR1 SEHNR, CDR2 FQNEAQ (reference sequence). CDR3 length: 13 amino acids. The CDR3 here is CASSLSNRDTQYF. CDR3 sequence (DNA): TGTGCCAGCAGCCTATCCAATAGGGATACGCAGTATTTT.

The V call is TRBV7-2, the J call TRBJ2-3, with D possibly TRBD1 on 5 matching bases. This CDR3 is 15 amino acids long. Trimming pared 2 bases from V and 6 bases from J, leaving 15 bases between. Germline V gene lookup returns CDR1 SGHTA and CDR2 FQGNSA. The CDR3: CASSLWGEIVDTQYF. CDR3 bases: TGTGCCAGCAGCTTATGGGGCGAGATTGTTGATACGCAGTATTTT.

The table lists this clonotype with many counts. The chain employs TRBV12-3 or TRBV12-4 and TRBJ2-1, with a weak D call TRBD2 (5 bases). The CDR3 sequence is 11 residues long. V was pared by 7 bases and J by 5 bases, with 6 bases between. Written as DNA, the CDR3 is TGTGCCAGCACGGGGAACAATGAGCAGTTCTTC. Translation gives CASTGNNEQFF.

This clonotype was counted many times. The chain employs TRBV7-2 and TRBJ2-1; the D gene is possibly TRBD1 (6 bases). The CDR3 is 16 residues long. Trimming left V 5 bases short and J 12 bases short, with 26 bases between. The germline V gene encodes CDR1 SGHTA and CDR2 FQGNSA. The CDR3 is CASSLNPGTPQGGQFF. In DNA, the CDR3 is TGTGCCAGCAGCCTCAATCCCGGGACACCCCAGGGTGGGCAGTTCTTC. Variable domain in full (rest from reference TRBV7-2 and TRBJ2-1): GAGVSQSPSNKVTEKGKDVELRCDPISGHTALYWYRQSLGQGLEFLIYFQGNSAPDKSGLPSDRFSAERTGGSVSTLTIQRTQQEDSAVYLCASSLNPGTPQGGQFFGPGTRLTVL.

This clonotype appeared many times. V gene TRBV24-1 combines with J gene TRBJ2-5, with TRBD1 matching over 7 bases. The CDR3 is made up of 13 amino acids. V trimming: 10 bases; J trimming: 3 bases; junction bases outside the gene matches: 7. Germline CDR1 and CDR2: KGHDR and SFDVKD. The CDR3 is CATRGTVKETQYF. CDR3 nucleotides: TGTGCCACTAGAGGGACAGTAAAAGAGACCCAGTACTTC.

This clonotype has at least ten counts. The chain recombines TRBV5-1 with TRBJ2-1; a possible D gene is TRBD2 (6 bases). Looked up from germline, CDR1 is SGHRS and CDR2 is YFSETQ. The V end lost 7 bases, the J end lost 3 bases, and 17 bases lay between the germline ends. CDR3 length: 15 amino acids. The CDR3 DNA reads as TGCGCCAGCCAGAAGACGGGGGTTGACTACAATGAGCAGTTCTTC. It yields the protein CASQKTGVDYNEQFF.

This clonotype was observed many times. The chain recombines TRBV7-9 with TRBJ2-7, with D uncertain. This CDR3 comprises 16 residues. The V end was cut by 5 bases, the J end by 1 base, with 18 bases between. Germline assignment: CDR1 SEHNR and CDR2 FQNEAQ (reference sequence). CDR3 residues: CASSDLAWGRSYEQYF. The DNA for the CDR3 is TGTGCCAGCAGCGATCTTGCCTGGGGTAGATCCTACGAGCAGTACTTC.

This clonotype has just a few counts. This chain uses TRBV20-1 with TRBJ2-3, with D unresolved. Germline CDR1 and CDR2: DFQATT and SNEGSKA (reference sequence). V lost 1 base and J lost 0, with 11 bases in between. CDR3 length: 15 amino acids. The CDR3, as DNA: TGCAGTGCTAGAGCATCGCGCTATAGCACAGATACGCAGTATTTT. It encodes CSARASRYSTDTQYF.